This entry concerns a single T cell receptor beta chain. At one boundary the junction diverges from the germline segment, which might be a read error. The data originate from a study of T cell changes during pregnancy in multiple sclerosis. Profiling relied on immunoSEQ multiplex PCR, and the TCRdb table lists in-frame clones only, not all of them. The sample records more than 70,000 clones, 85% to 95% being singletons. This CDR3 comprises 13 residues. The germline CDR1 and CDR2 sequences are SNHLY and FYNNEI. The rearrangement links TRBV2 to TRBJ1-1, with TRBD1 matching 7 bases. This clonotype originated in a female donor with multiple sclerosis, enrolled in a pregnancy study. This material consisted of peripheral blood, taken in the second trimester of pregnancy. The CDR3 DNA sequence: TGTGCCAGTAGTGAAGGGGGCGGCACTGAAGCTTTCTTT. Translated, it gives CASSEGGGTEAFF.